A single sample gave rise to the 5 T cell receptor beta chains below, sequenced in a study of human T cells and chemical hapten exposure. TCRdb independently ran MiXCR on the RACE reads; one entry per CDR3 protein. In the table there are fewer than 400,000 distinct CDR3 sequences, around 7% of which are singletons. Noted time point: patch test 1, 2 weeks after DPC sensitization. Treatment: therapeutic diphenylcyclopropenone sensitization with weekly scalp DPC. Sequenced here: whole blood, sampled in connection with sensitization to the hapten diphenylcyclopropenone (DPC). These receptors came from a woman under 30 with alopecia areata. Some clones in this sample may be carry-over from other donors' samples.

Of note for this clonotype: With a much larger clone just one base away, this may be a read error. The chain employs TRBV5-1 and TRBJ1-4; no clear D. Germline CDR1 reads SGHRS; CDR2 reads YFSETQ. The CDR3 is made up of 14 amino acids. V shed 4 bases and J shed 3 bases, with 10 bases lying between them. Here the CDR3 DNA reads TGCGCCAGCAGCCTAATGGACCCTAATGAAAAACTGTTTTTT. It is translated as CASSLMDPNEKLFF.

This clonotype was observed a handful of times. This rearrangement joins TRBV6-2 or TRBV6-3 to TRBJ2-5; a weak D match, TRBD2 (6 bases). CDR1 and CDR2 (germline): MNHEY, SVGEGT. V lost 4 bases to trimming and J lost 2 bases, with 29 bases between them. This CDR3 spans 20 amino acids. The CDR3 DNA follows: TGTGCCAGCAGTTCGGCTGTTATGGCCTTAGCGGACCTACTTCAAGAGACCCAGTACTTC. Its translation is CASSSAVMALADLLQETQYF.

This clonotype has a count of ten or more. This chain uses TRBV21-1 with TRBJ2-1; the table's D call TRBD1 went unverified against the DNA. TRBV21-1 is a listed pseudogene. This CDR3 contains 20 residues. CDR3 sequence reads: CASSSPQGVFDLIGNNEQFF. The CDR3 nucleotides are TGTGCCAGCAGCAGCCCACAGGGAGTCTTCGATTTAATTGGGAACAATGAGCAGTTCTTC.

This clonotype was counted between two and nine times. The chain links TRBV20-1 to TRBJ2-1, with D tentatively TRBD1 or TRBD2 (5 bases each). CDR1 is DFQATT and CDR2 is SNEGSKA in the germline V gene (reference sequence). CDR3 length: 13 residues. The V and J ends lost 5 bases and 5 bases respectively, with 13 bases between them. CDR3 coding DNA: TGCAGTGCTCGGGGTGGGGCAGACAATGAGCAGTTCTTC. Its translation is CSARGGADNEQFF.

The V and J genes are TRBV27 and TRBJ2-1, with D hard to call. Germline-derived CDR1 and CDR2 are MNHEY and SMNVEV (reference sequence). V lost 2 bases to trimming and J lost 9 bases, with 8 bases between them. The CDR3 sequence is 12 residues long. This CDR3 is CASSLPSGEQFF. CDR3 sequence (DNA): TGTGCCAGCAGTTTACCTTCCGGTGAGCAGTTCTTC.